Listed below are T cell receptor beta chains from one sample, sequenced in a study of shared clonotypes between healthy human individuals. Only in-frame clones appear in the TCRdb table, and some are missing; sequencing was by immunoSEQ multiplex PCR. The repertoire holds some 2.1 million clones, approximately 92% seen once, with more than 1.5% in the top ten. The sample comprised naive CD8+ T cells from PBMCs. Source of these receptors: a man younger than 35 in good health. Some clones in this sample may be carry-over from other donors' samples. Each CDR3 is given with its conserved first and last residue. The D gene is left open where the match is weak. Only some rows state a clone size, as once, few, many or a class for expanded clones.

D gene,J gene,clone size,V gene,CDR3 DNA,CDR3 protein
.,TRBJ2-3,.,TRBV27,TGTGCCAGCAGTTTATTTTCGGCAGATACGCAGTATTTT,CASSLFSADTQYF
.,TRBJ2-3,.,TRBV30,TGTGCCTGGAGTGCCGGCGTGGCGGCTGGGACAGATACGCAGTATTTT,CAWSAGVAAGTDTQYF
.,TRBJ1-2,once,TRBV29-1,TGCAGCGTAGCCGGGACGGCCATTAACTATGGCTACACCTTC,CSVAGTAINYGYTF
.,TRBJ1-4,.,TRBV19,TGTGCCAGTAGGTGGACACTTTTCTCTAATGAAAAACTGTTTTTT,CASRWTLFSNEKLFF
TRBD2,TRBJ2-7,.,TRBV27,TGTGCCAGCAGTTTAAGAGCGGGAATCTACGAGCAGTACTTC,CASSLRAGIYEQYF
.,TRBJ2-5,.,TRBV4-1,TGCGCCAGCAGCCAAGATCCTTATACAGCCACCGAGACCCAGTACTTC,CASSQDPYTATETQYF
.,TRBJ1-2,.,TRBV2,TGTGCCAGTCGGCCAGCCTTACAGGCGGGTCCAGTCTATGGCTACACCTTC,CASRPALQAGPVYGYTF
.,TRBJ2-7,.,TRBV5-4,TGTGCCAGCAGCGGGGGGCAGCTTCAGGGTTACGAGCAGTACTTC,CASSGGQLQGYEQYF
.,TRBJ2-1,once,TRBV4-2,TGTGCCAGCAGCCAGGAATTTGCCGACAATGAGCAGTTCTTC,CASSQEFADNEQFF
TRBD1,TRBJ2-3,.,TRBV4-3,TGCGCCAGCAGCCAAGAGGACAGGACCACAGATACGCAGTATTTT,CASSQEDRTTDTQYF
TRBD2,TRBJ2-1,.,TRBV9,TGTGCCAGCAGCTTAGCGGGAGGCCACTACAATGAGCAGTTCTTC,CASSLAGGHYNEQFF
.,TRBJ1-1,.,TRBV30,TGTGCCTGGAGTGTACGCCACACTGAAGCTTTCTTT,CAWSVRHTEAFF
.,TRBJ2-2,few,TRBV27,TGTGCCAGCAGTCCACGAAACACCGGGGAGCTGTTTTTT,CASSPRNTGELFF
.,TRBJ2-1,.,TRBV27,TGTGCCAGCAGCCCGTTACTAGGCCATGAGCAGTTCTTC,CASSPLLGHEQFF
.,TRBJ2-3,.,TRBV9,TGTGCCAGCAGCGTAGAATCGCAAGCAGATACGCAGTATTTT,CASSVESQADTQYF